This is a list of T cell receptor beta chains from one sample in a study of memory CD4+ T cells and cytomegalovirus serostatus. Here immunoSEQ multiplex PCR was the method, and the copy in TCRdb shows in-frame clones only, minus some. The sample comprises approximately 46,000 clones, roughly 80% of which are singletons, and more than 0.95% rests with the top ten. What was sequenced was memory CD4+ T cells from blood. Source of these receptors: an adult in good health and CMV-seropositive. Both conserved end residues are part of each CDR3. Each record gives: V gene, J gene, D gene, clone size, CDR3 DNA, CDR3 protein. D genes are given only for firm matches. The size entry is marked missing in some rows and otherwise reads once, few, many or a size class.

v_gene: TRBV7-9
j_gene: TRBJ2-4
d_gene: NA
abundance: NA
CDR3nt: TGTGCCAGCAGCTTCGGCAGGGAAGAGAACATTCAGTACTTC
CDR3aa: CASSFGREENIQYF

v_gene: TRBV19
j_gene: TRBJ2-3
d_gene: TRBD1
abundance: NA
CDR3nt: TGTGCCAGTAGTATAGGCGACAGGGGGCCTGGAGATACGCAGTATTTT
CDR3aa: CASSIGDRGPGDTQYF

v_gene: TRBV7-9
j_gene: TRBJ2-2
d_gene: NA
abundance: NA
CDR3nt: TGTGCCAGCAGCTCATCGAATTCGAACACCGGGGAGCTGTTTTTT
CDR3aa: CASSSSNSNTGELFF

v_gene: TRBV20-1
j_gene: TRBJ2-5
d_gene: NA
abundance: NA
CDR3nt: TGCAGTGCTAGCGTAAGAGAGGCCCAGTACTTC
CDR3aa: CSASVREAQYF

v_gene: TRBV5-6
j_gene: TRBJ2-4
d_gene: NA
abundance: NA
CDR3nt: TGTGCCAGCAGCTTGGTGGAACTGAGAAACATTCAGTACTTC
CDR3aa: CASSLVELRNIQYF

v_gene: TRBV5-1
j_gene: TRBJ1-1
d_gene: NA
abundance: once
CDR3nt: TGCGCCAGCAGCAAGGAAGGACCCCGACAGAACACTGAAGCTTTCTTT
CDR3aa: CASSKEGPRQNTEAFF

v_gene: TRBV19
j_gene: TRBJ2-1
d_gene: NA
abundance: few
CDR3nt: TGTGCCAGTAGTATTCAGGCTCAATTGAATGAGCAGTTCTTC
CDR3aa: CASSIQAQLNEQFF

v_gene: TRBV27
j_gene: TRBJ2-7
d_gene: TRBD2
abundance: NA
CDR3nt: TGTGCCAGCAGTTCGTCGGGACTAGCGGGGGGGTCCTACGAGCAGTACTTC
CDR3aa: CASSSSGLAGGSYEQYF

v_gene: TRBV5-5
j_gene: TRBJ1-2
d_gene: NA
abundance: NA
CDR3nt: TGTGCCAGCAGCTTGGCCGTACAGGGTCTTAGTGGCTACACCTTC
CDR3aa: CASSLAVQGLSGYTF

v_gene: TRBV7-3
j_gene: TRBJ1-1
d_gene: NA
abundance: NA
CDR3nt: TGTGCCAGCAGCTTTCATACAGGGTTCATTCTTCGGGAACCAAAGAACACTGAAGCTTTCTTT
CDR3aa: CASSFHTGFILREPKNTEAFF

v_gene: TRBV2
j_gene: TRBJ1-1
d_gene: NA
abundance: NA
CDR3nt: TGTGCCAGCGCCGGCCCGAACACTGAAGCTTTCTTT
CDR3aa: CASAGPNTEAFF

v_gene: TRBV2
j_gene: TRBJ2-3
d_gene: NA
abundance: NA
CDR3nt: TGTGCCAGCAGTGAACGGTGGGATACGCAGTATTTT
CDR3aa: CASSERWDTQYF

v_gene: TRBV5-1
j_gene: TRBJ2-3
d_gene: NA
abundance: NA
CDR3nt: TGCGCCAGCAGCGATGACCCCACAGATACGCAGTATTTT
CDR3aa: CASSDDPTDTQYF

v_gene: TRBV9
j_gene: TRBJ2-1
d_gene: NA
abundance: NA
CDR3nt: TGTGCCAGCACCACCGGGGGTATAGCGGTGTATGAGCAGTTCTTC
CDR3aa: CASTTGGIAVYEQFF

v_gene: TRBV5-1
j_gene: TRBJ1-3
d_gene: TRBD1
abundance: once
CDR3nt: TGCGCCAGCAGCGAACAGGGGCTCACTGGAAACACCATATATTTT
CDR3aa: CASSEQGLTGNTIYF

v_gene: TRBV6-4
j_gene: TRBJ2-2
d_gene: NA
abundance: NA
CDR3nt: TGTGCCAGCAGTGATGTCCTATTCGGGACCGGGGAGCTGTTTTTT
CDR3aa: CASSDVLFGTGELFF

v_gene: TRBV11-2
j_gene: TRBJ2-1
d_gene: TRBD2
abundance: NA
CDR3nt: TGTGCCAGCAGGATTTCTCTAGCGGGGGTGATCTCCTACAATGAGCAGTTCTTC
CDR3aa: CASRISLAGVISYNEQFF

v_gene: TRBV28
j_gene: TRBJ2-3
d_gene: TRBD2
abundance: once
CDR3nt: TGTGCCAGCAGTTTAAGTGGTAGCGGGGGTTTCACAGATACGCAGTATTTT
CDR3aa: CASSLSGSGGFTDTQYF

v_gene: TRBV7-8
j_gene: TRBJ2-3
d_gene: NA
abundance: NA
CDR3nt: TGTGCCAGCAGCTTGAGGGGGGCCGAAGATACGCAGTATTTT
CDR3aa: CASSLRGAEDTQYF

v_gene: TRBV6-1
j_gene: TRBJ2-5
d_gene: TRBD2
abundance: NA
CDR3nt: TGTGCCAGCAGTGGGGAGCGGGGGGGAGAGACCCAGTACTTC
CDR3aa: CASSGERGGETQYF

v_gene: TRBV27
j_gene: TRBJ2-3
d_gene: NA
abundance: NA
CDR3nt: TGTGCCAGCAGTTTAGTAGGGGGGTGGGATACGCAGTATTTT
CDR3aa: CASSLVGGWDTQYF

v_gene: TRBV10-3
j_gene: TRBJ2-3
d_gene: NA
abundance: NA
CDR3nt: TGTGCCATCAGTGAGCCTTCCGGACTGGTGAGCACAGATACGCAGTATTTT
CDR3aa: CAISEPSGLVSTDTQYF

v_gene: TRBV4-1
j_gene: TRBJ2-5
d_gene: NA
abundance: NA
CDR3nt: TGCGCCAGCACCATAACAACGAGAGGGGACGAGACCCAGTACTTC
CDR3aa: CASTITTRGDETQYF

v_gene: TRBV5-1
j_gene: TRBJ2-3
d_gene: NA
abundance: NA
CDR3nt: TGCGCCAGCAGCCCCGAGGAGGTGCTCGCAGATACGCAGTATTTT
CDR3aa: CASSPEEVLADTQYF

v_gene: TRBV6-6
j_gene: TRBJ1-5
d_gene: NA
abundance: once
CDR3nt: TGTGCCAGCAGTTACTCGGGGGCTCGCAATCAGCCCCAGCATTTT
CDR3aa: CASSYSGARNQPQHF

v_gene: TRBV19
j_gene: TRBJ2-5
d_gene: NA
abundance: NA
CDR3nt: TGTGCCAGTGGGACTCGGGGCGAGACCCAGTACTTC
CDR3aa: CASGTRGETQYF